This TCR beta chain appears in the sequencing data of a study of regulatory T cells in long-lasting Graves disease. Background on the study: For a period under 3 months, newly diagnosed Graves' patients had taken antithyroid drugs. Regarding the study as a whole: The study found lower TCR diversity in persistent Graves' patients than in newly diagnosed ones.

Time point: newly diagnosed GD, antithyroid drugs for less than 3 months. RNA extracted from PBMCs served as the sequencing template. Arm-PCR with iRepertoire HTBI primers amplified the CDR3 regions for these TCR beta libraries. TCRdb used MiXCR to reprocess the multiplex PCR reads, holding one entry per CDR3 protein. The sample gives about 610,000 distinct CDR3 sequences, about 15% of which show up once; around 13% is in the top ten. This clonotype was counted only a few times. The antigen is unknown. This same sample was also taken into another study, of T cells in Graves' hyperthyroidism and ophthalmopathy. That paper adds: Among thyroid clonotypes expanded above 0.001, most also appeared in blood.

Material: peripheral blood mononuclear cells (PBMCs), obtained at new diagnosis, from a patient treated with antithyroid drugs. This TCR was recovered from a young man with Graves disease.

The CDR3 DNA is TGTGCCAGCACCTTGGGTGACAGGGGTACCGAGCAGTACTTC. It is translated as CASTLGDRGTEQYF. The chain employs TRBV12-3 or TRBV12-4 and TRBJ2-7; TRBD1 matches at 8 bases. The CDR3 is 14 residues long. Trimming removed 7 bases from V and 6 bases from J; junction bases left unmatched: 11.